This entry is about one T cell receptor (beta chain). No cognate antigen has been identified for it. Per-base quality was not reported, and no clone a single base away is much larger than it. TCRbeta CDR3 regions were profiled by bias-controlled multiplex PCR amplification of genomic DNA with the immunoSEQ Assay. The authors processed their data as follows. The absolute abundance of each unique TCRbeta CDR3 region was quantified after sequences were collapsed and filtered. Two models were used to test differential abundance: a binomial model (Fisher-equivalent) and a beta-binomial model that adds time-dependent variance fitted from healthy donors. Any clone with fewer than 5 combined templates was excluded, and a clone was called differentially abundant if its Benjamini-Hochberg FDR was below 0.01. Using the form v = (b*log(k)+a)^2, the beta-binomial variance was modeled as a function of the total template count across the two samples. Drawn from immuneACCESS, this table holds only the in-frame rearrangements with V and J called that TCRdb kept. Clones are partly lost; checked studies trace under half to an unresolved V gene and leave the rest unexplained. That table supplies the V and J calls and clone size; D and trimming were determined from the DNA. In this sample the table shows about 130,000 clones, approximately 86% of which occur a single time. The ten top clones hold approximately 8.9% of the sample.

No immune events, such as infections, were documented for the healthy donors during the collection period. Healthy-donor blood repertoires served as a training cohort to calibrate time-dependent variance in a beta-binomial model of T-cell clone differential abundance. There were around 10 healthy donors in the training cohort, of whom 3 were female and 7 were male. Donor ages ranged from 29 to 64 years, with an average of roughly 47 years. Whole blood was collected from each healthy donor at three time points spaced around 2 weeks apart and obtained from a commercial supplier. Genomic DNA was extracted from unsorted whole blood for immunosequencing. Unmatched junction bases come to 4, with V trimmed by 2 bases and J by 3 bases. Looking up the germline V gene yields CDR1 SGDLS and CDR2 YYNGEE. The CDR3 sequence holds 15 residues, the cysteine and phenylalanine included. Here the CDR3 DNA is all that survives: 45 bases in frame from base 1.

These data come from a study of identifying expanded T cells in peripheral blood (dated by TCRdb to between 2018 and 2020). Context from the whole study: Four technical replicates, made by sequencing separate aliquots from the same pool of genomic DNA, were compared pairwise. The paper as a whole reports these results and caveats: Between technical replicates the binomial model flagged 1 to 1.5 differentially abundant clones, whereas over roughly two weeks the binomial model flagged about 16.4 and over approximately four weeks approximately 20. For all healthy donors, the variance in clone template counts between approximately 2-week samples rose significantly as total template count increased. Both the number of clones called differentially abundant and the false-positive rate were significantly reduced by the beta-binomial model across all healthy-donor time intervals. The authors expected that over much longer intervals, such as months to years, biological variance in healthy repertoires might increase even further.

Sample: blood. This receptor was obtained from a person between 18 and 75 years old in good health. The rearranged segments are TRBV9 and TRBJ2-7, with 11 junctional bases fitting TRBD2. In nucleotide form, the sequence is TGTGCCAGCAGCGTCGGACTAGCGGGCTACTACGAGCAGTACTTC. Its protein is CASSVGLAGYYEQYF.